This section outlines one TCR beta chain sequence together with its context. These data belong to a study of blood T cell repertoires in COVID-19. Across the whole study: Samples representing acute and convalescent COVID-19 were sourced from the United States, Italy and Spain. T cells, B-cell-depleted T cells, or PBMCs provided the cDNA or gDNA that served as material.

Patients from Seattle were sampled longitudinally, starting during active infection. Trimming pared 4 bases from V and 1 base from J, leaving 15 bases between. The CDR3 extends over 16 amino acids. CDR1 is SGHRS and CDR2 is YFSETQ in the germline V gene. Per the original methods: From reference gene primer amplification, estimates of nucleated cell counts were derived. The data were produced by immunoSEQ multiplex PCR, yet TCRdb's version contains in-frame clones alone and is incomplete. The V and J calls and clone size were taken over from that table, and D and trimming were inferred from the DNA. The sample carries 200,000 to 250,000 clones, approximately 90% recorded once.

This clonotype was obtained from a man in his fifties with COVID-19, enrolled during active disease. The chain joins TRBV5-1 to TRBJ2-1; D remains ambiguous. The sample comprised peripheral blood. The CDR3 region is CASSETPTESYNEQFF. As DNA, the CDR3 is TGCGCCAGCAGCGAGACACCGACCGAGTCCTACAATGAGCAGTTCTTC.